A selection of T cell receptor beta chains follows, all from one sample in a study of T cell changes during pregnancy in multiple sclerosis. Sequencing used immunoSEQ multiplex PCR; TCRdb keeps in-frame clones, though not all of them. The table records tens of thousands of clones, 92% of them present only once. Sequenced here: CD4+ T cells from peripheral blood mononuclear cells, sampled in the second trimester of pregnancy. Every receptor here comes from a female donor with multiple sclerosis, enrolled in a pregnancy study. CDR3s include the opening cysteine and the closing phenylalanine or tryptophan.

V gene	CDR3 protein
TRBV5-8	CASTRQGSISGNTIYF
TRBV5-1	CASRVWTGGDETQYF
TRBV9	CASSLEGISYNEQFF
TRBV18	CASSPQQTYEQYF
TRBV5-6	CASSPYQETQYF
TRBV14	CASSQDPMVREGPEAFF
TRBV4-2	CASSQGLAGVSYEQYF
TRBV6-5	CASSQGSRGWTEAFF
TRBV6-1	CASSYEAFF
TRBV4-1	CASSLITRSNTGELFF
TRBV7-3	CASSSRNTYNEQFF
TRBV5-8	CASSRDGGHMNTEAFF
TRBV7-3	CASSLSHLSSYNEQFF
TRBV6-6	CASSYERGQYEQYF
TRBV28	CASSFWLAGGYTDTQYF
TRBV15	CATSLGQGNTIYF
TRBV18	CASSRLEFRGWDTEAFF
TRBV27	CASMDRVMSNQPQHF
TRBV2	CASSAHQFYEQYF
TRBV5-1	CASSSRQLQETQYF
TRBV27	CASSLNWATGYEQYF
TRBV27	CASSRTSGSILNNEQFF
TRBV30	CAWRGGQNSPLHF
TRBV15	CATSRDQKGAQYF
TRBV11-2	CASSLLLSGGVSDTQYF
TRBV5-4	CASSPHPTYEQYF
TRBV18	CASSLNRDRLQETQYF
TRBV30	CACPWGGGDTQYF
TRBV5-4	CASSPLWEGYNEQFF
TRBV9	CASSVGGGVNTEAFF
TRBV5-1	CASSLAGTSGGDTQYF
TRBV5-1	CASSSGQGANTGELFF
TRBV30	CAWRERDTQYF
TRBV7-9	CASSLPPRAFF
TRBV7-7	CASSSRTTGTGGSGELFF
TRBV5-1	CASSLKRVGTGELFF
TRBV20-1	CSARAGVTQYF
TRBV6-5	CASSYSRGGGYNEQFF
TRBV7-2	CASSRQVRDLKNGYTF
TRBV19	CASSINTNTEAFF
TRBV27	CASSLSSLNEKLFF
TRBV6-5	CATREGREKLFF
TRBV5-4	CASSPGGPGANVLTF
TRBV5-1	CASSLGGTSGSNEQFF
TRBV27	CASSFGPGNTIYF
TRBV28	CASSNSRGSNEKLFF
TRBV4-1	CASSQDRDFLTDTQYF
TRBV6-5	CASSVAPFDNEQFF
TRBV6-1	CASIRTGAATQYF
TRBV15	CATSRDRGGGTDTQYF
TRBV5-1	CASSFQGGLRGEAFF
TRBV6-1	CASISAGRSGELFF
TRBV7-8	CASGDYTDTQYF
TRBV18	CASSPSGQGARGYTF
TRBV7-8	CASSLATRGGGYTF
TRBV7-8	CASSFLRDRGRRTEAFF
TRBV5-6	CASSLRGLEAQYF